What follows is one T cell receptor (beta chain) and its context. An end of the junction does not agree with germline; a read error may underlie this. Regarding time point: newly diagnosed GD, antithyroid drugs for less than 3 months. From RNA extracted from PBMCs, the TCR library was made. This sample was taken from a study of regulatory T cells in long-lasting Graves disease. CDR1 is SGHRS and CDR2 is YFSETQ in the germline V gene. The CDR3 length is 16 residues. Assembly of TCR beta libraries relied on iRepertoire HTBI primers together with Arm-PCR of CDR3 regions. One entry per CDR3 protein, called by TCRdb with MiXCR from the multiplex PCR reads. Found here are roughly 400,000 distinct CDR3 sequences, approximately 16% of them singletons; the top ten hold roughly 7.7%. These data are also associated with another study on T cells in Graves' hyperthyroidism and ophthalmopathy.

Sequencing used peripheral blood mononuclear cells (PBMCs), obtained at new diagnosis, from a patient treated with antithyroid drugs. This TCR was recovered from a woman aged 35 to 49 with Graves disease. The V call is TRBV5-1, the J call TRBJ2-3; 13 bases fit TRBD2. CDR3: CASNHGLAGVGDTQYF. As DNA, the CDR3 is TGTGCCAGCAACCACGGACTAGCGGGAGTGGGAGATACGCAGTATTTT.